A single sample is the source of the 6 T cell receptor beta chains below, sequenced in a study of T cells expressing NK-cell markers. For each CDR3 protein, TCRdb gives one entry from its re-call of the 5' RACE reads, without DNA. This table holds about 380,000 distinct CDR3 sequences. The sequencing input was blood T cells: a sorted CD56 or NKG2C T cell subset, CD4+ or CD8+ T cells, or bulk PBMC T cells (not recorded which). These TCRs come from a man between 18 and 69 years old in good health.

The chain joins TRBV4-2 to TRBJ2-3; TCRdb designates TRBD2, a call that cannot be tested without DNA. This CDR3 contains 15 residues. Germline loops: CDR1 LGHNA, CDR2 YNFKEQ. This chain's CDR3 is CASSQAGLPTDTQYF.

The V gene is TRBV5-5, the J gene TRBJ1-3; no DNA is available, so the TRBD1 call from TCRdb remains unchecked. The CDR3 sequence is 14 residues long. The germline gives CDR1 SGHKS, CDR2 YYEKEE (reference sequence). CDR3 loop: CASSLRQGYDTIYF.

The rearrangement joins TRBV24-1 to TRBJ2-1. This CDR3 comprises 15 residues. CDR1 KGHDR and CDR2 SFDVKD come from the germline V gene. CDR3 in amino acids: CATSDPQHVYNEQFF.

The rearrangement uses TRBV6-1 and TRBJ1-5; TCRdb reports TRBD1, a call that lacks DNA to check it against. Germline loops: CDR1 MNHNS, CDR2 SASEGT. The CDR3 totals 13 residues. CDR3 sequence reads: CASSRTGGSFMHF.

J is TRBJ2-3 and V is TRBV15; the D call from TCRdb, TRBD1, cannot be confirmed without DNA. The CDR3 has 14 residues. The germline gives CDR1 LNHNV, CDR2 YYDKDF (reference sequence). CDR3 in amino acids: CATAGASLTDTQYF.

V usage is TRBV20-1 and J usage is TRBJ1-3; absent DNA, TCRdb's TRBD1 call cannot be checked. CDR1 and CDR2 from the germline V gene are DFQATT and SNEGSKA (reference sequence). CDR3 length equals 15 residues. The CDR3 loop reads CSAGQGDPSGNTIYF.